This T cell receptor (beta chain) was obtained from a study of blood T cell repertoires in COVID-19. Turning to the study itself: Sources were T cells, B-cell-depleted T cells, or PBMCs; the material itself was cDNA or gDNA.

The repertoire was sequenced with immunoSEQ multiplex PCR; TCRdb's copy has only in-frame clones and lacks some. The table shows roughly 300,000 clones, with approximately 90% occurring only once. Germline loops: CDR1 SGHKS, CDR2 YYEKEE (reference sequence). CDR3 length: 13 amino acids. Trimming pared 2 bases from V and 3 bases from J, leaving 8 bases between. In Seattle, patients joined the study during active infection and were tracked longitudinally. The sample was peripheral blood. This receptor was identified in a woman in her twenties or thirties with COVID-19, enrolled during active disease. The chain uses TRBV5-5 and TRBJ1-1; D might be TRBD1 (5 bases). This CDR3 is CASSFDSDTEAFF. The DNA of the CDR3 is TGTGCCAGCAGCTTCGACAGTGACACTGAAGCTTTCTTT.